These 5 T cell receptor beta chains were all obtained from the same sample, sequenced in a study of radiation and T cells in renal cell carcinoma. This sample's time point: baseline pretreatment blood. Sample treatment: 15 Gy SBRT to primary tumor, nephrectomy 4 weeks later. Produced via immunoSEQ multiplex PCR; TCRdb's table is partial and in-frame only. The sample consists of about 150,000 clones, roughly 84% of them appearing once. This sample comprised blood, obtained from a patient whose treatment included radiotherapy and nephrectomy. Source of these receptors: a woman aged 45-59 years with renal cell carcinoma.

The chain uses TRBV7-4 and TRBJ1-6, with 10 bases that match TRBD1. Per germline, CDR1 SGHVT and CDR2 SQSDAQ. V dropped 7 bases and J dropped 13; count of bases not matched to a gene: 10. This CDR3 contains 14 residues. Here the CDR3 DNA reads TGTGCCAGCATCCCGGGACAGGGGTTTAGCCCCCTCCACTTT. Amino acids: CASIPGQGFSPLHF.

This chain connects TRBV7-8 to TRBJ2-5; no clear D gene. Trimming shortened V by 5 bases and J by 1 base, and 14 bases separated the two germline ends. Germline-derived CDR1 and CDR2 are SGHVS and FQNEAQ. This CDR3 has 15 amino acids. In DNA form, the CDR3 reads TGTGCCAGCAGCAAGGGTCTAGGTTTCCAAGAGACCCAGTACTTC. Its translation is CASSKGLGFQETQYF.

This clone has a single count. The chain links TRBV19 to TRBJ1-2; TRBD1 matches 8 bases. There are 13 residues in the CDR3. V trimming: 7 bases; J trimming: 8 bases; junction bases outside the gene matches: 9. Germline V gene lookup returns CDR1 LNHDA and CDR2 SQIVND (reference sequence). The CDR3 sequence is CASIAQGAGGYTF. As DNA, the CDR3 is TGTGCCAGTATTGCGCAGGGGGCTGGCGGCTACACCTTC.

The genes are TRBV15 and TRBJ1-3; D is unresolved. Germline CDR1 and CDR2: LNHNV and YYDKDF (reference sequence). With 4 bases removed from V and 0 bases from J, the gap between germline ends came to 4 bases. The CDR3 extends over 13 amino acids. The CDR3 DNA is TGTGCCACCAGCATTTCCTCTGGAAACACCATATATTTT. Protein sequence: CATSISSGNTIYF.

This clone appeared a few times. CDR3 nucleotide sequence: TGTGCCAGCAGTTTCCTTCGAGGGAACACCGGGGAGCTGTTTTTT. It translates to CASSFLRGNTGELFF. The chain couples TRBV6-5 to TRBJ2-2; D is uncertain. Germline-derived CDR1 and CDR2 are MNHEY and SVGAGI. This CDR3 spans 15 amino acids. Trimming left V 4 bases short and J 1 base short, with 10 bases between.